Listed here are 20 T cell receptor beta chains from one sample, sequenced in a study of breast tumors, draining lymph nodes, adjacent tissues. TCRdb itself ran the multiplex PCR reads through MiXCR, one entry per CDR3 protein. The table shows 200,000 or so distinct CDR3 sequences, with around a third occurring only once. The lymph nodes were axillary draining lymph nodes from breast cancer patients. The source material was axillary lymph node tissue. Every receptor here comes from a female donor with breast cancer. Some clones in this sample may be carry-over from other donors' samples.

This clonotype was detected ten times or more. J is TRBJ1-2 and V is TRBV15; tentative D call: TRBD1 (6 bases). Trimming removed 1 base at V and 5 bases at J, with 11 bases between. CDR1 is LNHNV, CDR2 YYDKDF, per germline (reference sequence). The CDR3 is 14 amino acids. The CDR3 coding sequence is TGTGCCACCAGCAGAGTTGCGGGACATTATGGCTACACCTTC. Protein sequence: CATSRVAGHYGYTF.

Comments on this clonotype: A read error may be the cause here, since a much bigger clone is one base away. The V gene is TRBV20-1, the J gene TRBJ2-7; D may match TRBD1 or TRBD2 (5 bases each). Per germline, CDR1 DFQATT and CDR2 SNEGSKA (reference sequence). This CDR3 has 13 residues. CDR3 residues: CSAPVAGAYAQYF. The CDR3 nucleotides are TGCAGTGCTCCGGTCGCCGGGGCCTACGCGCAGTACTTC.

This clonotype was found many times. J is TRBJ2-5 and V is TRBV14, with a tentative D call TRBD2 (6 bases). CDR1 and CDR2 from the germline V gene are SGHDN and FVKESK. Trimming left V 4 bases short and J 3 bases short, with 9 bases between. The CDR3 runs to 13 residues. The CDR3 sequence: CASSPSVEETQYF. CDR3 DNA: TGTGCCAGCAGCCCTAGCGTGGAAGAGACCCAGTACTTC.

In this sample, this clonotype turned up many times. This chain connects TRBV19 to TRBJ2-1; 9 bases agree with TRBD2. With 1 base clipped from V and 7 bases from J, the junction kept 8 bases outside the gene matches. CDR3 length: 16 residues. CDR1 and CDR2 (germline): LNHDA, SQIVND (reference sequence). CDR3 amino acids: CASSIGRRGGNNEQFF. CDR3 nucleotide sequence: TGTGCCAGTAGTATAGGCCGGCGGGGGGGCAATAATGAGCAGTTCTTC.

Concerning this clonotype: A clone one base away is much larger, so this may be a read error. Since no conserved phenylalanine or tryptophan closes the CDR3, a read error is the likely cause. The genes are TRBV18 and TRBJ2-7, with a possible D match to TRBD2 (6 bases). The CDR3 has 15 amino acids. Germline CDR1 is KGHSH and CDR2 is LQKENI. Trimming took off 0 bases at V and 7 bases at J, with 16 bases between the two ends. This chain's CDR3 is CASSPPGRSPGEQYS. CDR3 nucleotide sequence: TGTGCCAGCTCACCACCGGGGAGGAGTCCGGGAGAGCAGTACTCC.

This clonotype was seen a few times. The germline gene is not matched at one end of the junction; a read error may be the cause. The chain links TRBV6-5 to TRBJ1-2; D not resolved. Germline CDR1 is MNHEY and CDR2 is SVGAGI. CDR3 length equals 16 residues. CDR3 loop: CASSHSQVEANYGYTF. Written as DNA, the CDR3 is TGTGCCAGCAGTCACTCCCAGGTAGAAGCTAACTATGGCTACACCTTC.

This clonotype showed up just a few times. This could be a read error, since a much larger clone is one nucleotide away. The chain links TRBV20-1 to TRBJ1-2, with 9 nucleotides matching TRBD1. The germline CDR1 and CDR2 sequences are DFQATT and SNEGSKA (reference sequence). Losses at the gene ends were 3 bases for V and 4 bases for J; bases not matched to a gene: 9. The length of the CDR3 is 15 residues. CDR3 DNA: TGCAGTGCTAGTCAAGGACAGGGGCCCTCCTATGGCTACACCTTC. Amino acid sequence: CSASQGQGPSYGYTF.

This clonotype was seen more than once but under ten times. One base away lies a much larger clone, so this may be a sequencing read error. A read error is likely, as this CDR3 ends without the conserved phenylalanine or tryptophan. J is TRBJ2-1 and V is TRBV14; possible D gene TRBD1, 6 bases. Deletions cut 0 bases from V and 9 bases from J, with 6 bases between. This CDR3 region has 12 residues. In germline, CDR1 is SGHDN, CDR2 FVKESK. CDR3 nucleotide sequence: TGTGCCAGCAGCCAAGAGGGGGCTGAGCAGTTCTCC. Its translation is CASSQEGAEQFS.

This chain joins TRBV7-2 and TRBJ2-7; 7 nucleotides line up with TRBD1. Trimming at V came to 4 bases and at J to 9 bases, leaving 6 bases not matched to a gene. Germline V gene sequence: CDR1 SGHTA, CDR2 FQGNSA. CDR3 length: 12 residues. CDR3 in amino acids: CASSSQGERQYF. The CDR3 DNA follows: TGTGCCAGCAGCTCCCAGGGGGAACGGCAGTACTTC.

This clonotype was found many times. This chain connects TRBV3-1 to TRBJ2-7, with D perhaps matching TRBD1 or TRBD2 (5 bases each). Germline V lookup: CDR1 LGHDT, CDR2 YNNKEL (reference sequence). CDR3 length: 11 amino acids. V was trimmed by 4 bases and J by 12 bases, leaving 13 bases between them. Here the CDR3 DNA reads TGTGCCAGCAGCCCCGGGACCTCTTGGTACTTC. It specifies CASSPGTSWYF.

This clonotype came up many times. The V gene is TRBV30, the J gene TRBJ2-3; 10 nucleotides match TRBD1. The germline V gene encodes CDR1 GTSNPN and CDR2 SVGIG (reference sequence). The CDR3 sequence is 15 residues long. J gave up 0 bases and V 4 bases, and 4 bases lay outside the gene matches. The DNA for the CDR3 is TGTGCCTGGACGGGGACAGGGGTTAGCACAGATACGCAGTATTTT. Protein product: CAWTGTGVSTDTQYF.

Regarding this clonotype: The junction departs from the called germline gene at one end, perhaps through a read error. The CDR3 DNA sequence: TGCAGCGTCCTCCCCTACGTTTCGACTAGCGGGAGGACTAGGGATGAGCAGCTCTTC. It specifies CSVLPYVSTSGRTRDEQLF. The V call is TRBV29-1, the J call TRBJ2-1; 13 bases are shared with TRBD2. From germline, CDR1 is SQVTM and CDR2 ANQGSEA. This CDR3 is 19 amino acids long.

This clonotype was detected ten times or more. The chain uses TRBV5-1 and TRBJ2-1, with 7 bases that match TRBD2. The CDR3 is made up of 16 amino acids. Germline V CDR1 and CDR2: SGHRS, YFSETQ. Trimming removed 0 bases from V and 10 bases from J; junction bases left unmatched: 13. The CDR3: CASSLEGGSPSREQFF. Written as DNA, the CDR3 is TGCGCCAGCAGCTTGGAGGGCGGGAGTCCCTCGAGGGAGCAGTTCTTC.

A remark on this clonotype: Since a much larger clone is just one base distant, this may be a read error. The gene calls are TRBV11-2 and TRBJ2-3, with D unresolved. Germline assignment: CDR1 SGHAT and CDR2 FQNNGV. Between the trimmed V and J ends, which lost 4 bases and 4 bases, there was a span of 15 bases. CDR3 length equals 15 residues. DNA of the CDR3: TGTGCCAGCAGCTCGCAACTCCCGGCGGCAGATACGCAGTATTTT. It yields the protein CASSSQLPAADTQYF. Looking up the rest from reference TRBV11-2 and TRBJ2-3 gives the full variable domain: EAGVAQSPRYKIIEKRQSVAFWCNPISGHATLYWYQQILGQGPKLLIQFQNNGVVDDSQLPKDRFSAERLKGVDSTLKIQPAKLEDSAVYLCASSSQLPAADTQYFGPGTRLTVL.

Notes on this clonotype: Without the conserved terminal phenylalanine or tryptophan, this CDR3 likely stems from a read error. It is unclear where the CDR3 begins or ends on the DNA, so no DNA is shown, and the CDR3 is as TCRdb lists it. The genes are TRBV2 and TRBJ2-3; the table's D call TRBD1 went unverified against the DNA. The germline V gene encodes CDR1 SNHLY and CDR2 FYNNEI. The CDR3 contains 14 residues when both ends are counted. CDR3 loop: CASTPGEHRYAVRV.

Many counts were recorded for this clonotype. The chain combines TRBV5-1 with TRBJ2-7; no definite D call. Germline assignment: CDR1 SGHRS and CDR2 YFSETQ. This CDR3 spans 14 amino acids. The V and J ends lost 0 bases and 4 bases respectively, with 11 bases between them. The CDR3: CASSLDFEVYEQYF. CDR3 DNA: TGCGCCAGCAGCTTGGACTTTGAGGTGTACGAGCAGTACTTC.

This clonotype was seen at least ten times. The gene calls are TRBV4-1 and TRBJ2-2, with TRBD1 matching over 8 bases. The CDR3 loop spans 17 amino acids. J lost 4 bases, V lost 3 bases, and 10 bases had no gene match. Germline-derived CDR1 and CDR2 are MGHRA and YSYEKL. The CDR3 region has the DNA TGCGCCAGCAGCCAGGCGAGGACAGGGTATAGCACCGGGGAGCTGTTTTTT. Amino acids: CASSQARTGYSTGELFF.

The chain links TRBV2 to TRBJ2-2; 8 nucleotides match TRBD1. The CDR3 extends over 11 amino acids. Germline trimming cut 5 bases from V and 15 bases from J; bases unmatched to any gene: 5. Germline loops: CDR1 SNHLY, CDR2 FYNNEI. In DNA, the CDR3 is TGTGCCAGCAGTAAGGACAGGGCGATGTTTTTT. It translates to CASSKDRAMFF.

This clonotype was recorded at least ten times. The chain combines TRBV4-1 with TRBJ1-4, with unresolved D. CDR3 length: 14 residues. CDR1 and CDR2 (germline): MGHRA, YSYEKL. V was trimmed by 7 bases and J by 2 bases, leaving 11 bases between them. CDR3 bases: TGCGCCAGCACCAACCTGGGGACTAATGAAAAACTGTTTTTT. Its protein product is CASTNLGTNEKLFF.

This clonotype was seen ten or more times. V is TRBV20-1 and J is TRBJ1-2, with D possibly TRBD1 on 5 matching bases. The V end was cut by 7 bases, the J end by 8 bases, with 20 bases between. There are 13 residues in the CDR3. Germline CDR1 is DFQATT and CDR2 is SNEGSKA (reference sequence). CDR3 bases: TGCAGTGTCATTCAGGGTGATGTGGGCGGCTACACCTTC. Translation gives CSVIQGDVGGYTF.